The 22 T cell receptor beta chains reported below all come from one sample, sequenced in a study of T cells in localized non-small cell lung cancer. Method: immunoSEQ multiplex PCR; TCRdb's copy keeps in-frame clones and lacks some. The data contain about 36,000 clones, around nine tenths of them singletons. Sequenced material: peripheral blood, taken before any cancer treatment. The receptors shown here come from a woman aged 40 to 75 with stage I lung adenocarcinoma.

This clone was detected once. CDR3 in amino acids: CASSSHRVAGGIFNSPLHF. In DNA form, the CDR3 reads TGTGCCAGCAGTTCCCACAGGGTTGCTGGGGGGATATTTAATTCACCCCTCCACTTT. The rearrangement joins TRBV28 to TRBJ1-6; D perhaps matches TRBD1 (6 bases). The CDR3 runs to 19 residues. Between the trimmed V and J ends, which lost 4 bases and 6 bases, there was a span of 25 bases. Germline V gives CDR1 MDHEN, CDR2 SYDVKM.

Within the sample, this clone is medium-sized. The V gene is TRBV7-6, the J gene TRBJ2-5; D is uncertain. This CDR3 region has 15 residues. The germline CDR1 and CDR2 sequences are SGHVS and FNYEAQ. V was clipped by 3 bases and J by 1 base, with 12 bases between them. The CDR3 DNA reads as TGTGCCAGCAGCTTGACCGGCTGGCCCCAAGAGACCCAGTACTTC. Amino acids: CASSLTGWPQETQYF. Full variable domain (missing parts from reference TRBV7-6 and TRBJ2-5): GAGVSQSPRYKVTKRGQDVALRCDPISGHVSLYWYRQALGQGPEFLTYFNYEAQQDKSGLPNDRFSAERPEGSISTLTIQRTEQRDSAMYRCASSLTGWPQETQYFGPGTRLLVL.

The chain joins TRBV5-4 to TRBJ1-3; D may be TRBD1 (5 bases). CDR1 is SGHNT and CDR2 is YYREEE in the germline V gene (reference sequence). Trimming stripped 1 base from V and 2 bases from J, with 7 bases between. The CDR3 has 14 amino acids. The chain's CDR3 is CASSLRGPGNTIYF. As DNA, the CDR3 is TGTGCCAGCAGCTTGAGGGGTCCTGGAAACACCATATATTTT. Using reference TRBV5-4 and TRBJ1-3 for the parts outside the CDR3, the full variable domain is ETGVTQSPTHLIKTRGQQVTLRCSSQSGHNTVSWYQQALGQGPQFIFQYYREEENGRGNFPPRFSGLQFPNYSSELNVNALELDDSALYLCASSLRGPGNTIYFGEGSWLTVV.

The chain recombines TRBV27 with TRBJ2-7, with TRBD2 as a possible D gene (6 bases). Trimming pared 2 bases from V and 4 bases from J, leaving 24 bases between. CDR3 length equals 18 residues. Germline V lookup: CDR1 MNHEY, CDR2 SMNVEV (reference sequence). The CDR3 DNA reads as TGTGCCAGCAGTTTAATCTCGGGGGTGGGGCCGAACAATTACGAGCAGTACTTC. This codes for CASSLISGVGPNNYEQYF.

The rearrangement links TRBV7-8 to TRBJ2-5; D unresolved. CDR3 length equals 14 residues. Germline-derived CDR1 and CDR2 are SGHVS and FQNEAQ. V was trimmed by 2 bases and J by 1 base, leaving 8 bases between them. CDR3: CASSLMVIQETQYF. The CDR3 DNA reads TGTGCCAGCAGCTTAATGGTGATCCAAGAGACCCAGTACTTC.

This clone has just one count. This sequence joins TRBV19 and TRBJ1-1; a possible D gene is TRBD1 (5 bases). CDR1 is LNHDA and CDR2 is SQIVND in the germline V gene (reference sequence). This CDR3 spans 14 amino acids. The germline V and J ends were trimmed by 9 bases and 4 bases, with 18 bases remaining between them. The CDR3 sequence is CASSTAKGGTEAFF. As DNA, the CDR3 is TGTGCCAGCTCGACAGCAAAGGGTGGCACTGAAGCTTTCTTT. Variable domain in full (rest from reference TRBV19 and TRBJ1-1): DGGITQSPKYLFRKEGQNVTLSCEQNLNHDAMYWYRQDPGQGLRLIYYSQIVNDFQKGDIAEGYSVSREKKESFPLTVTSAQKNPTAFYLCASSTAKGGTEAFFGQGTRLTVV.

This sequence joins TRBV5-4 and TRBJ1-1; the match to TRBD1 covers 8 bases. The CDR3 spans 14 residues. Germline CDR1 is SGHNT and CDR2 is YYREEE (reference sequence). V was pared by 5 bases and J by 4 bases, with 7 bases of the junction left unmatched. CDR3 DNA: TGTGCCAGCAGAACAGACAGGGGAGTCACTGAAGCTTTCTTT. Translating gives CASRTDRGVTEAFF.

V is TRBV10-1 and J is TRBJ2-1; maybe TRBD2 (6 bases). Germline V lookup: CDR1 WNHNN, CDR2 SYGVQD (reference sequence). The CDR3 totals 13 residues. V lost 2 bases, J lost 9 bases, and 11 bases lay in between. CDR3 bases: TGCGCCAGCAGTGAGAGGTTGCGGGGTGAGCAGTTCTTC. This gives the protein CASSERLRGEQFF.

The chain is built from TRBV10-3 and TRBJ2-3; D unclear. With 3 bases removed from V and 1 base from J, the gap between germline ends came to 14 bases. The CDR3 loop spans 16 amino acids. Per the germline V gene, CDR1 is ENHRY and CDR2 is SYGVKD. CDR3 sequence reads: CAISDSLPARTDTQYF. CDR3 nucleotides: TGTGCCATCAGTGATTCCCTCCCCGCCCGCACAGATACGCAGTATTTT.

The rearrangement links TRBV5-6 to TRBJ2-5, with TRBD1 identical over 7 bases. Per the germline V gene, CDR1 is SGHDT and CDR2 is YYEEEE. The V segment lost 1 base and the J segment 5 bases; nucleotides outside the gene matches: 8. The CDR3 length is 15 residues. The CDR3 nucleotides read TGTGCCAGCAGCTTGAGGACAGGTGGAAGGGAGACCCAGTACTTC. As protein: CASSLRTGGRETQYF.

V is TRBV28 and J is TRBJ2-3, with TRBD2 matching 7 bases. Germline V gene lookup returns CDR1 MDHEN and CDR2 SYDVKM. The CDR3 covers 13 residues. With V trimmed by 8 bases and J by 5 bases, 7 bases remained unmatched. CDR3 nucleotides: TGTGCCAGCTACAGCGGGGATCGAGATACGCAGTATTTT. Translated: CASYSGDRDTQYF.

The chain combines TRBV27 with TRBJ1-5; D uncertain. CDR1 and CDR2 from the germline V gene are MNHEY and SMNVEV (reference sequence). This CDR3 region has 16 residues. V lost 5 bases and J 0 bases, leaving 14 bases between the germline ends. The CDR3 DNA reads as TGTGCCAGCAGTAAGTCTGGGTCATATAGCAATCAGCCCCAGCATTTT. This encodes CASSKSGSYSNQPQHF.

V usage is TRBV28 and J usage is TRBJ2-3; 10 nucleotides align to TRBD1. Germline values: CDR1 MDHEN, CDR2 SYDVKM. This CDR3 has 14 residues. J gave up 5 bases and V 4 bases, and 3 bases lay outside the gene matches. The CDR3 DNA reads as TGTGCCAGCAGTTCCGGGACAGGGGTAGATACGCAGTATTTT. Translation: CASSSGTGVDTQYF.

The chain uses TRBV19 and TRBJ1-3; no firm D call. The ends were cut back, 7 bases at V and 0 bases at J, with 10 bases in the middle. Germline CDR1 LNHDA, CDR2 SQIVND (reference sequence). The CDR3 sequence is 14 residues long. CDR3 coding DNA: TGTGCCAGTACTAGATTCGCCTCTGGAAACACCATATATTTT. This translates into CASTRFASGNTIYF.

This chain uses TRBV5-1 with TRBJ2-2; D not certain. The CDR3 length is 14 residues. V was clipped by 2 bases and J by 6 bases, with 11 bases between them. The germline V gene has CDR1 SGHRS and CDR2 YFSETQ. The CDR3 coding sequence is TGCGCCAGCAGCTTCCGACTGGCTCCCGGGGAGCTGTTTTTT. Translating it yields CASSFRLAPGELFF.

The chain is built from TRBV2 and TRBJ2-5; the match to TRBD1 covers 7 bases. Germline-derived CDR1 and CDR2 are SNHLY and FYNNEI. The CDR3 contains 14 residues. V gave up 7 bases and J gave up 5 bases; unmatched junction bases: 10. The CDR3 DNA sequence: TGTGCCAGCAAAGGTGACAGGGTGAGGGAGACCCAGTACTTC. The encoded protein is CASKGDRVRETQYF.

The chain recombines TRBV10-2 with TRBJ2-1; D not resolved. This CDR3 has 15 residues. Germline V gene data show CDR1 as WSHSY and CDR2 as SAAADI. V lost 6 bases, J lost 6 bases, and 18 bases lay in between. The DNA of the CDR3 is TGCGCCAGCAGCCCGACCAGCGCCCTGGGCAATGAGCAGTTCTTC. The encoded protein is CASSPTSALGNEQFF.

This chain joins TRBV6-6 and TRBJ1-3; TRBD1 might be the D (6 bases). Trimming left V 2 bases short and J 1 base short, with 6 bases between. CDR3 length: 14 residues. CDR1 MNHNY and CDR2 SVGAGI come from the germline V gene (reference sequence). The CDR3 DNA is TGTGCCAGCAGTTACGACAGGTCTGGAAACACCATATATTTT. Its protein product is CASSYDRSGNTIYF.

The J gene is TRBJ1-5, the V gene TRBV19, with unresolved D. The CDR3 loop spans 13 amino acids. Germline V CDR1 and CDR2: LNHDA, SQIVND (reference sequence). V lost 4 bases and J 7 bases, leaving 11 bases between the germline ends. The CDR3, as DNA: TGTGCCAGTAGTACAGGACTCGGGCAGCCCCAGCATTTT. It specifies CASSTGLGQPQHF.

The chain couples TRBV4-3 to TRBJ1-2, with D hard to call. The CDR3 covers 15 residues. Looked up from germline, CDR1 is LGHNA and CDR2 is YSLEER. Trimming cost V 1 base and J 0 bases, with 9 bases left between them. This chain's CDR3 is CASSQVLSANYGYTF. The CDR3, as DNA: TGCGCCAGCAGCCAAGTTCTCAGTGCTAACTATGGCTACACCTTC.

The chain links TRBV18 to TRBJ2-5; no firm D call. The ends were cut back, 3 bases at V and 1 base at J, with 9 bases in the middle. There are 14 residues in the CDR3. Looked up from germline, CDR1 is KGHSH and CDR2 is LQKENI. CDR3 coding DNA: TGTGCCAGCTCACCGGCCGTTTCCCAAGAGACCCAGTACTTC. Its protein product is CASSPAVSQETQYF.

The chain is built from TRBV5-4 and TRBJ1-1; D is unresolved. The germline V gene has CDR1 SGHNT and CDR2 YYREEE (reference sequence). V lost 4 bases to trimming and J lost 0 bases, with 7 bases between them. The CDR3 is 13 amino acids. The CDR3 DNA reads as TGTGCCAGCAGCCTAAACATGAACACTGAAGCTTTCTTT. Protein: CASSLNMNTEAFF.